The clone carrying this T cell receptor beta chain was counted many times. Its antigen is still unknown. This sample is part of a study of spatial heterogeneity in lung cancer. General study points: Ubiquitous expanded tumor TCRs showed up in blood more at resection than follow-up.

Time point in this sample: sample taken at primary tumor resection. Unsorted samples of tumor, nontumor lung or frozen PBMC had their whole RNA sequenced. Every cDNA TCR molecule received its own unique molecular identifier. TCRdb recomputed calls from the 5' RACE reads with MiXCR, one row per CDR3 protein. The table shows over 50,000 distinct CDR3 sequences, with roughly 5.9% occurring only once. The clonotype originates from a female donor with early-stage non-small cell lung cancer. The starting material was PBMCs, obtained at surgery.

The CDR3 region is CASCRTTGNTEAFF. DNA for the CDR3: TGTGCCAGCTGTCGAACTACAGGGAACACTGAAGCTTTCTTT. The chain combines TRBV3-1 with TRBJ1-1, with D perhaps TRBD1 (5 bases). Trimming took off 8 bases at V and 1 base at J, with 14 bases between the two ends. CDR3 length: 14 amino acids. Germline-derived CDR1 and CDR2 are LGHDT and YNNKEL (reference sequence).